The present entry profiles one T cell receptor (beta chain) with its context. Its antigen remains undetermined. Base qualities are missing; no much larger clone stands one base away. The sample belongs to a study of OX40 agonist ivuxolimab in advanced cancers. Some background on the complete study: Ivuxolimab was a fully human IgG2 agonistic monoclonal antibody targeting the costimulatory receptor OX40 (CD134). Intravenous ivuxolimab was administered to patients every 2 weeks at six dose levels: 0.01, 0.1, 0.3, 1.5, 3 and 10 mg/kg. Of the roughly 51 patients in dose escalation, 19 had hepatocellular carcinoma, some 15 had melanoma, 9 had renal cell carcinoma and 9 had head and neck cancer. A male proportion of roughly 80% and a mean age of approximately 62 years, ranging from 23 to 79, were recorded for the dose-escalation cohort. Prior anti-PD-1, anti-PD-L1 or anti-CTLA-4 therapy was permitted, and checkpoint inhibitors had been received by less than 45% of dose-escalation patients. Three dose-escalation patients achieved partial responses, one with hepatocellular carcinoma and two with cutaneous melanoma. Peripheral TCRbeta sequencing aimed to test whether ivuxolimab altered TCR sequence diversity and caused clonal T-cell expansion. The paper describes the monotherapy dose-escalation part (N of about 55 patients) of the phase I trial of ivuxolimab.

Patients with autoimmune disease history or receiving systemic immunosuppression were excluded from the trial. In every dose cohort, peripheral blood was drawn for TCR sequencing at baseline, cycle 4 day 1, and cycle 7 day 1. Samples came from an open-label, multicenter, first-in-human phase I dose-escalation trial of ivuxolimab. The trial enrolled adults with locally advanced or metastatic head and neck squamous cell, hepatocellular, melanoma or renal cell carcinoma. Before TCR sequencing, CD4+ and CD8+ T cells were separately sorted from peripheral blood. Study-wide conclusions, independent of this receptor: Low levels of normalized T-cell clonal expansion were also seen in some patients who did not respond. On average, CD8+ T cells showed more expanded clones than CD4+ T cells after ivuxolimab. The antigen specificity of the peripheral T cells that underwent clonal expansion was not determined. At doses from 0.1 to 3.0 mg/kg, clonal expansion was seen in both CD4+ and CD8+ blood T cells between baseline and week 6. In partial responders in the 0.1-3.0 mg/kg groups, normalized peripheral clonal expansion was found to be among the lowest, especially among CD8+ T cells.

For sequencing of the TCRbeta CDR3 region, genomic DNA was extracted from the sorted cells. The immunoSEQ Assay was used to sequence the TCRbeta CDR3 regions. Drawn from immuneACCESS, this table holds only the in-frame rearrangements with V and J called that TCRdb kept. Clones are partly lost; checked studies trace under half to an unresolved V gene and leave the rest unexplained. The sample table shows about 100,000 clones, and about nine tenths are seen once. The leading ten clones occupy 0.15% to 0.2% of the sample. The sequencing here drew on CD4+ or CD8+ T cells sorted from blood, taken in a trial of the OX40 agonist ivuxolimab. The sequence was obtained from an adult with an advanced solid tumor such as melanoma, head and neck, liver or kidney cancer.

CDR3 sequence: CASSIEGVSPLHF. The nucleotide sequence reads TGTGCCAGTAGTATAGAGGGAGTTTCACCCCTCCACTTT. The sequence joins TRBV19 to TRBJ1-6; no D gene can be assigned with confidence. V is pared back by 0 bases and J by 9 bases, with 6 bases lying between the germline termini. Per the germline V gene (reference sequence), LNHDA is the CDR1 and SQIVND is the CDR2. From its cysteine to its phenylalanine, the CDR3 spans 13 amino acids. Only the CDR3 part of the read is kept: 39 bases, read in frame from the first base.